These 18 T cell receptor beta chains originate from one sample sequenced in a study of blood T cell repertoires in COVID-19. Some clones are missing from TCRdb's copy, which holds only in-frame ones; the method was immunoSEQ multiplex PCR. The sample includes approximately 50,000 clones, approximately 80% of them seen just once. The specimen sequenced was peripheral blood. The source is a man between 60 and 75 years old with COVID-19, enrolled during active disease.

V is TRBV5-6 and J is TRBJ2-7, with 13 bases that match TRBD2. Germline V gene lookup returns CDR1 SGHDT and CDR2 YYEEEE. V shed 1 base and J 9 bases; nucleotides not matched to a gene: 4. This CDR3 is 14 amino acids long. CDR3 region: CASSLRLAGGGQYF. In DNA form, the CDR3 reads TGTGCCAGCAGCTTGAGACTAGCGGGAGGCGGGCAGTACTTC. The whole variable domain, filled in from reference TRBV5-6 and TRBJ2-7, reads DAGVTQSPTHLIKTRGQQVTLRCSPKSGHDTVSWYQQALGQGPQFIFQYYEEEERQRGNFPDRFSGHQFPNYSSELNVNALLLGDSALYLCASSLRLAGGGQYFGPGTRLTVT.

V and J are TRBV12-3 or TRBV12-4 and TRBJ2-2; D might be TRBD2 (5 bases). The CDR3 has 12 residues. Trimming stripped 8 bases from V and 5 bases from J, with 9 bases between. DNA of the CDR3: TGTGCCAGCTCCACGGGGACCGGGGAGCTGTTTTTT. This translates into CASSTGTGELFF.

The rearrangement links TRBV7-9 to TRBJ1-3; D is uncertain. Trimming took 5 bases from V and 10 from J, leaving 6 bases between them. Germline V gene lookup returns CDR1 SEHNR and CDR2 FQNEAQ (reference sequence). The CDR3 sequence is 10 residues long. The CDR3 DNA reads as TGTGCCAGCAGCGCGCTTACCATATATTTT. Its translation: CASSALTIYF.

The chain is built from TRBV7-6 and TRBJ1-1; D is undetermined. The CDR3 covers 12 residues. The germline V gene encodes CDR1 SGHVS and CDR2 FNYEAQ. Trimming cost V 5 bases and J 8 bases, with 12 bases left between them. The chain's CDR3 is CASSDSPLEAFF. The CDR3 bases are TGTGCCAGCAGCGACTCGCCATTGGAAGCTTTCTTT.

The chain recombines TRBV30 with TRBJ2-2, with D tentatively TRBD2 (6 bases). CDR3 size: 13 residues. CDR1 GTSNPN and CDR2 SVGIG come from the germline V gene (reference sequence). V dropped 3 bases and J dropped 1 base, with 6 bases sitting between them. CDR3 residues: CAWRRGNTGELFF. The DNA of the CDR3 is TGTGCCTGGAGGCGGGGGAACACCGGGGAGCTGTTTTTT.

The chain links TRBV27 to TRBJ2-3, with TRBD2 matching over 8 bases. Germline assignment: CDR1 MNHEY and CDR2 SMNVEV (reference sequence). After removal of 8 bases from V and 1 base from J, the junction contained 5 bases not matched to a gene. The CDR3 length is 14 residues. The CDR3 nucleotides read TGTGCCAGCTGGAGGCGGGGGGGCACAGATACGCAGTATTTT. Residues: CASWRRGGTDTQYF.

This chain joins TRBV29-1 and TRBJ2-3; D not resolved. Trimming pared 1 base from V and 0 bases from J, leaving 8 bases between. The CDR3 runs to 14 residues. The V gene's germline CDR1 is SQVTM and CDR2 ANQGSEA. DNA of the CDR3: TGCAGCGTTGAAGCCACGGGTAGCACAGATACGCAGTATTTT. It is translated as CSVEATGSTDTQYF.

V gene TRBV7-9 combines with J gene TRBJ2-3, with D perhaps matching TRBD2 (6 bases). CDR1 is SEHNR, CDR2 FQNEAQ, per germline (reference sequence). The CDR3 is 15 amino acids. Trimming left V 11 bases short and J 0 bases short, with 18 bases between. CDR3 sequence reads: CAVTGTLSSTDTQYF. In DNA form, the CDR3 reads TGTGCCGTAACCGGGACTCTATCTAGCACAGATACGCAGTATTTT.

The CDR3 is CASSQPGTSGRATSYNEQFF. Here the CDR3 DNA reads TGTGCCAGCAGTCAGCCAGGGACTAGCGGGAGGGCCACTTCCTACAATGAGCAGTTCTTC. The V and J genes are TRBV7-3 and TRBJ2-1; 16 nucleotides match TRBD2. The V gene end was trimmed by 6 bases and the J gene end by 1 base; junction bases not matched to a gene: 12. CDR1 and CDR2 from the germline V gene are SGHTA and FQGTGA. The CDR3 consists of 20 residues.

The V gene is TRBV27, the J gene TRBJ2-1; D possibly corresponds to TRBD2 (5 bases). V dropped 4 bases and J dropped 2 bases, with 27 bases sitting between them. This CDR3 is 20 amino acids long. Germline V gene lookup returns CDR1 MNHEY and CDR2 SMNVEV (reference sequence). This chain's CDR3 is CASSSDREGRARATYNEQFF. The CDR3 nucleotides are TGTGCCAGCAGTTCGGACCGAGAAGGAAGGGCGCGGGCAACCTACAATGAGCAGTTCTTC.

This clone was recorded many times. V usage is TRBV6-2 or TRBV6-3 and J usage is TRBJ2-7; possibly TRBD2 for D (5 bases). Germline lookup yields CDR1 MNHEY and CDR2 SVGEGT. V was trimmed by 2 bases and J by 7 bases, leaving 21 bases between them. This CDR3 has 16 residues. CDR3 sequence: CASSYPHGRAKREQYF. The CDR3 DNA sequence: TGTGCCAGCAGTTACCCACACGGGCGGGCAAAAAGGGAGCAGTACTTC.

This rearrangement joins TRBV6-1 to TRBJ2-5; the match to TRBD1 covers 7 bases. The V gene's germline CDR1 is MNHNS and CDR2 SASEGT. The CDR3 length is 15 residues. V was clipped by 2 bases and J by 4 bases; unmatched bases: 7. For the CDR3, the DNA is TGTGCCAGCAGTGAAACGCGAGGGGGCCGAGAGACCCAGTACTTC. This encodes CASSETRGGRETQYF.

The chain couples TRBV10-1 to TRBJ2-1; D gene unclear. Germline CDR1 and CDR2: WNHNN and SYGVQD (reference sequence). V lost 0 bases, J lost 4 bases, and 19 bases lay in between. The CDR3 totals 18 residues. CDR3 nucleotide sequence: TGCGCCAGCAGTGAGTCAAGAAGAGCTCCCCAACTATACAATGAGCAGTTCTTC. It is translated as CASSESRRAPQLYNEQFF.

The CDR3 region has the DNA TGTGCCAGCAGCCACCCCCTAGGTCGGGAGGGCCGGGGGAATGAGCAGTTCTTC. Translated, it gives CASSHPLGREGRGNEQFF. J is TRBJ2-1 and V is TRBV9, with TRBD2 identical over 8 bases. The J segment lost 7 bases and the V segment lost 4 bases, leaving 19 bases of the junction unmatched. Looked up from germline, CDR1 is SGDLS and CDR2 is YYNGEE. This CDR3 is built from 18 residues.

The chain links TRBV4-1 to TRBJ1-1, with a possible D match to TRBD1 (5 bases). Germline loops: CDR1 MGHRA, CDR2 YSYEKL. The CDR3 loop spans 13 amino acids. The V and J ends lost 4 bases and 8 bases respectively, with 14 bases between them. The CDR3 reads CASSLQEKREAFF. The CDR3 coding sequence is TGCGCCAGCAGCCTACAGGAAAAGAGGGAAGCTTTCTTT.

CDR3 nucleotide sequence: TGTGCCAGCAGTTACTCTGGGGCGGGAGGGGGCTACGAGCAGTACTTC. This translates into CASSYSGAGGGYEQYF. The J gene is TRBJ2-7, the V gene TRBV6-6; TRBD2 matches at 9 bases. The germline CDR1 and CDR2 sequences are MNHNY and SVGAGI (reference sequence). CDR3 length: 16 residues. V shed 0 bases and J 3 bases; nucleotides not matched to a gene: 6.

The V gene is TRBV19, the J gene TRBJ2-7; D perhaps matches TRBD1 (6 bases). Germline V gives CDR1 LNHDA, CDR2 SQIVND (reference sequence). Trimming removed 1 base at V and 2 bases at J, with 21 bases between. The CDR3 covers 18 residues. CDR3 bases: TGTGCCAGTAGTATAGTCGCAAGCTGGACAGAGAGTGCCTACGAGCAGTACTTC. Its translation: CASSIVASWTESAYEQYF. Based on the CDR3 plus reference TRBV19 and TRBJ2-7, the full variable domain is DGGITQSPKYLFRKEGQNVTLSCEQNLNHDAMYWYRQDPGQGLRLIYYSQIVNDFQKGDIAEGYSVSREKKESFPLTVTSAQKNPTAFYLCASSIVASWTESAYEQYFGPGTRLTVT.

V usage is TRBV23-1 and J usage is TRBJ2-4, with a possible D match to TRBD2 (5 bases). TRBV23-1 is filed as an ORF, its function uncertain. Trimming removed 0 bases at V and 9 bases at J, with 18 bases between. There are 16 residues in the CDR3. The CDR3 loop is CASSQSQVRAVSIQYF. The CDR3 DNA reads TGCGCCAGCAGTCAATCCCAGGTGCGGGCAGTAAGCATTCAGTACTTC.